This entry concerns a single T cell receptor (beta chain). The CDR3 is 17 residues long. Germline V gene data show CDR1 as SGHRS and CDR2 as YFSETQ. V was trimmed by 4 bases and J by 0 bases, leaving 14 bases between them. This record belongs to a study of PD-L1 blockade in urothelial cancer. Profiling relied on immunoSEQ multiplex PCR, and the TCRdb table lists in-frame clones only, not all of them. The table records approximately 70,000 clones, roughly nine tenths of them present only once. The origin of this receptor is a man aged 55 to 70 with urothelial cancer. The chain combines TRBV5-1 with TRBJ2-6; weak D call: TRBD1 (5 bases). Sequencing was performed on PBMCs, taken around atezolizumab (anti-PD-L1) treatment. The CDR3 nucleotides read TGCGCCAGCAGCGTGACAGCTTTGAGCTCTGGGGCCAACGTCCTGACTTTC. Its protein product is CASSVTALSSGANVLTF.